This T cell receptor (beta chain) was captured by sequencing in a study of OX40 agonist ivuxolimab in advanced cancers. The overall study: Three patients, one with hepatocellular carcinoma and two with cutaneous melanoma, responded partially.

Clones were read by immunoSEQ multiplex PCR, and TCRdb kept only the in-frame ones, dropping some. The repertoire holds about 67,000 clones, around 87% seen once, with around 4% in the top ten. Sample: CD4+ or CD8+ T cells sorted from blood, taken in a trial of the OX40 agonist ivuxolimab. The receptor was derived from an adult with an advanced solid tumor such as melanoma, head and neck, liver or kidney cancer.

The CDR3 bases are TGTGCCAGCAGCCAAGGGAGGGGGAACACTGAAGCTTTCTTT. Protein sequence: CASSQGRGNTEAFF. The chain is built from TRBV4-2 and TRBJ1-1, with TRBD1 as a possible D gene (5 bases). The CDR3 runs to 14 residues. V was pared by 1 base and J by 1 base, with 7 bases between. The germline V gene has CDR1 LGHNA and CDR2 YNFKEQ.